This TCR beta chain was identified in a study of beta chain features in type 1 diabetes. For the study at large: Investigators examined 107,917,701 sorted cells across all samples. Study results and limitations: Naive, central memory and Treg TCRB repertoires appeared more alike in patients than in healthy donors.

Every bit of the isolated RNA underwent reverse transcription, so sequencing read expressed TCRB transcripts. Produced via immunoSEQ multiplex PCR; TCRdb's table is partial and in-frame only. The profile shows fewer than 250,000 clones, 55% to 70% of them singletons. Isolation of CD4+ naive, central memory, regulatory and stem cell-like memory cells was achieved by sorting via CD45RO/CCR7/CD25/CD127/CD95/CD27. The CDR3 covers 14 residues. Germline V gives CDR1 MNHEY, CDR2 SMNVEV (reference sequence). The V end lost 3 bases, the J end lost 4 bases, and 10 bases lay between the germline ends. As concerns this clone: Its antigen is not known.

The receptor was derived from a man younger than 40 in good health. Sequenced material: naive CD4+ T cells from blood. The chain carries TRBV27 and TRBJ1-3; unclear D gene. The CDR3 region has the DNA TGTGCCAGCAGTTTGCACTTTTCGGGAAACACCATATATTTT. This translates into CASSLHFSGNTIYF.